The rows below give T cell receptor beta chains drawn from one sample of a study of blood T cell repertoires in COVID-19. Profiled with immunoSEQ multiplex PCR; TCRdb holds only in-frame clones, not every one. The profile shows 90,000 to 120,000 clones, approximately 85% of them singletons. Sequences were obtained from peripheral blood. These receptors originate from a woman aged 55-70 years with acute or convalescent COVID-19. CDR3s include the opening cysteine and the closing phenylalanine or tryptophan. A D gene is named only where the DNA matches it firmly. Not all rows give a size; the values are once, few, many and, for expanded clones, a class.

j_call: TRBJ1-3
clone_size: -
d_call: TRBD1
v_call: TRBV7-8
cdr3_aa: CASSPITGAGNTIYF
cdr3_nt: TGTGCCAGCAGCCCAATAACAGGGGCTGGAAACACCATATATTTT

j_call: TRBJ1-3
clone_size: -
d_call: -
v_call: TRBV5-6
cdr3_aa: CASSFQNSGNTIYF
cdr3_nt: TGTGCCAGCAGCTTCCAGAACTCTGGAAACACCATATATTTT

j_call: TRBJ1-2
clone_size: -
d_call: TRBD1
v_call: TRBV7-6
cdr3_aa: CASSPTGGAKGYTF
cdr3_nt: TGTGCCAGCAGCCCGACAGGGGGCGCGAAGGGCTACACCTTC

j_call: TRBJ2-7
clone_size: -
d_call: TRBD1
v_call: TRBV29-1
cdr3_aa: CSAVPDRATSTYEQYF
cdr3_nt: TGCAGCGCTGTCCCGGACAGGGCGACTTCCACCTACGAGCAGTACTTC

j_call: TRBJ1-2
clone_size: -
d_call: TRBD1
v_call: TRBV30
cdr3_aa: CAWEHRGQVYGYTF
cdr3_nt: TGTGCCTGGGAACACAGGGGGCAAGTGTATGGCTACACCTTC

j_call: TRBJ2-1
clone_size: -
d_call: TRBD2
v_call: TRBV10-3
cdr3_aa: CAINNAGGSYNEQFF
cdr3_nt: TGTGCCATCAACAATGCGGGCGGGAGTTACAATGAGCAGTTCTTC

j_call: TRBJ1-1
clone_size: -
d_call: -
v_call: TRBV3-1/TRBV3-2
cdr3_aa: CASSPRTNMNTEAFF
cdr3_nt: TGTGCCAGCAGCCCTCGGACAAACATGAACACTGAAGCTTTCTTT

j_call: TRBJ1-2
clone_size: -
d_call: TRBD1
v_call: TRBV19
cdr3_aa: CASSIVTGGHYGYTF
cdr3_nt: TGTGCCAGTAGTATTGTCACAGGGGGACACTATGGCTACACCTTC

j_call: TRBJ1-2
clone_size: -
d_call: -
v_call: TRBV18
cdr3_aa: CASSPPMGTARGYTF
cdr3_nt: TGTGCCAGCTCACCACCTATGGGGACTGCCCGTGGCTACACCTTC

j_call: TRBJ1-5
clone_size: -
d_call: -
v_call: TRBV28
cdr3_aa: CASSVEQPQHF
cdr3_nt: TGTGCCAGCAGTGTAGAACAGCCCCAGCATTTT

j_call: TRBJ2-3
clone_size: -
d_call: -
v_call: TRBV4-1
cdr3_aa: CASSQEPRVEDTQYF
cdr3_nt: TGCGCCAGCAGCCAAGAACCCAGGGTGGAGGATACGCAGTATTTT

j_call: TRBJ1-3
clone_size: -
d_call: TRBD1
v_call: TRBV9
cdr3_aa: CASSPQVGGGNTIYF
cdr3_nt: TGTGCCAGCAGCCCTCAGGTAGGGGGCGGAAACACCATATATTTT

j_call: TRBJ1-1
clone_size: once
d_call: TRBD1
v_call: TRBV18
cdr3_aa: CASSEGQGAANPYMNTEAFF
cdr3_nt: TGTGCCAGCTCAGAGGGACAGGGGGCCGCGAACCCCTATATGAACACTGAAGCTTTCTTT

j_call: TRBJ1-2
clone_size: -
d_call: TRBD1
v_call: TRBV5-4
cdr3_aa: CASSPGQGRGGYTF
cdr3_nt: TGTGCCAGCAGCCCTGGACAGGGTCGAGGTGGCTACACCTTC

j_call: TRBJ2-2
clone_size: hyperexpanded
d_call: -
v_call: TRBV13
cdr3_aa: CASSLDYPNTGELFF
cdr3_nt: TGTGCCAGCAGCTTAGACTACCCGAACACCGGGGAGCTGTTTTTT

j_call: TRBJ2-1
clone_size: once
d_call: TRBD2
v_call: TRBV9
cdr3_aa: CASSVDVAGRLNEQFF
cdr3_nt: TGTGCCAGCAGCGTAGATGTAGCGGGAAGACTTAATGAGCAGTTCTTC

j_call: TRBJ1-5
clone_size: -
d_call: -
v_call: TRBV11-3
cdr3_aa: CASSLSAPMVGLYSNQPQHF
cdr3_nt: TGTGCCAGCAGCTTGTCGGCCCCAATGGTGGGGCTATATAGCAATCAGCCCCAGCATTTT

j_call: TRBJ2-3
clone_size: -
d_call: -
v_call: TRBV7-9
cdr3_aa: CASSLAGLTDTQYF
cdr3_nt: TGTGCCAGCAGCTTAGCGGGACTGACAGATACGCAGTATTTT

j_call: TRBJ2-7
clone_size: -
d_call: TRBD1
v_call: TRBV18
cdr3_aa: CASSPVLGQGGYEQYF
cdr3_nt: TGTGCCAGCTCACCAGTCCTCGGACAGGGAGGCTACGAGCAGTACTTC

j_call: TRBJ2-6
clone_size: -
d_call: -
v_call: TRBV5-1
cdr3_aa: CASSRDGANVLTF
cdr3_nt: TGCGCCAGCAGCCGAGATGGGGCCAACGTCCTGACTTTC

j_call: TRBJ2-1
clone_size: -
d_call: TRBD2
v_call: TRBV29-1
cdr3_aa: CSVDSGGSYNEQFF
cdr3_nt: TGCAGCGTAGACAGCGGGGGCTCCTACAATGAGCAGTTCTTC

j_call: TRBJ1-2
clone_size: -
d_call: -
v_call: TRBV18
cdr3_aa: CASSPRGGNDPYGYTF
cdr3_nt: TGTGCCAGCTCACCACGGGGGGGGAACGACCCTTATGGCTACACCTTC

j_call: TRBJ2-2
clone_size: -
d_call: -
v_call: TRBV19
cdr3_aa: CASSIQGMSTGELFF
cdr3_nt: TGTGCCAGTAGTATACAGGGGATGAGCACCGGGGAGCTGTTTTTT

j_call: TRBJ2-1
clone_size: -
d_call: -
v_call: TRBV6-5
cdr3_aa: CASSSTGTEQFF
cdr3_nt: TGTGCCAGCAGTTCGACGGGTACTGAGCAGTTCTTC

j_call: TRBJ2-3
clone_size: -
d_call: TRBD2
v_call: TRBV4-1
cdr3_aa: CASSLSGRDTDTQYF
cdr3_nt: TGCGCCAGCAGCCTGAGCGGGAGGGACACAGATACGCAGTATTTT

j_call: TRBJ2-1
clone_size: -
d_call: -
v_call: TRBV4-1
cdr3_aa: CASSQEGSSNEQFF
cdr3_nt: TGCGCCAGCAGCCAAGAAGGGAGTAGCAATGAGCAGTTCTTC

j_call: TRBJ2-3
clone_size: -
d_call: TRBD1
v_call: TRBV24-1
cdr3_aa: CATSDLSGQGYTQYF
cdr3_nt: TGTGCCACCAGTGATCTATCGGGACAGGGCTATACGCAGTATTTT

j_call: TRBJ1-2
clone_size: -
d_call: TRBD1
v_call: TRBV28
cdr3_aa: CASRGAQGAYGYTF
cdr3_nt: TGTGCCAGCAGAGGCGCTCAGGGGGCATACGGCTACACCTTC

j_call: TRBJ2-2
clone_size: -
d_call: TRBD1
v_call: TRBV28
cdr3_aa: CASRPPGDRQSLRNTGELFF
cdr3_nt: TGTGCCAGCAGACCCCCGGGGGACAGGCAGTCACTCCGAAACACCGGGGAGCTGTTTTTT

j_call: TRBJ2-1
clone_size: -
d_call: TRBD2
v_call: TRBV13
cdr3_aa: CASSFPSGSTYNEQFF
cdr3_nt: TGTGCCAGCAGCTTCCCTAGCGGGAGTACCTACAATGAGCAGTTCTTC

j_call: TRBJ2-5
clone_size: -
d_call: -
v_call: TRBV6-6
cdr3_aa: CASRSAAAAGETQYF
cdr3_nt: TGTGCCAGCAGGTCGGCTGCGGCAGCAGGGGAGACCCAGTACTTC

j_call: TRBJ1-2
clone_size: -
d_call: -
v_call: TRBV2
cdr3_aa: CASRAGQMGYGYTF
cdr3_nt: TGTGCCAGCAGAGCGGGACAAATGGGCTATGGCTACACCTTC

j_call: TRBJ2-1
clone_size: -
d_call: -
v_call: TRBV6-9
cdr3_aa: CASKGGPYNEQFF
cdr3_nt: TGTGCCAGCAAGGGCGGGCCCTACAATGAGCAGTTCTTC

j_call: TRBJ1-1
clone_size: -
d_call: TRBD1
v_call: TRBV6-5
cdr3_aa: CASSYDRVLVEAFF
cdr3_nt: TGTGCCAGCAGTTACGACAGGGTTCTGGTTGAAGCTTTCTTT

j_call: TRBJ2-2
clone_size: -
d_call: TRBD1
v_call: TRBV19
cdr3_aa: CASSPWTGSNTGELFF
cdr3_nt: TGTGCCAGTAGTCCATGGACAGGGTCGAACACCGGGGAGCTGTTTTTT

j_call: TRBJ1-1
clone_size: -
d_call: TRBD1
v_call: TRBV5-8
cdr3_aa: CASSFPGQGLNTEAFF
cdr3_nt: TGTGCCAGCAGCTTCCCGGGACAGGGGTTGAACACTGAAGCTTTCTTT

j_call: TRBJ1-3
clone_size: -
d_call: -
v_call: TRBV27
cdr3_aa: CASSPRASGNTIYF
cdr3_nt: TGTGCCAGCAGCCCCAGGGCCTCTGGAAACACCATATATTTT

j_call: TRBJ2-2
clone_size: -
d_call: -
v_call: TRBV5-1
cdr3_aa: CASSLPQVSGPNTGELFF
cdr3_nt: TGCGCCAGCAGCTTGCCCCAAGTTAGTGGGCCGAACACCGGGGAGCTGTTTTTT

j_call: TRBJ2-5
clone_size: -
d_call: TRBD1
v_call: TRBV2
cdr3_aa: CASSEGQGLGTQYF
cdr3_nt: TGTGCCAGCAGTGAAGGACAGGGCCTAGGGACCCAGTACTTC

j_call: TRBJ1-1
clone_size: -
d_call: TRBD1
v_call: TRBV6-5
cdr3_aa: CASSPSLGGATEAFF
cdr3_nt: TGTGCCAGCAGTCCCTCATTAGGGGGCGCCACTGAAGCTTTCTTT

j_call: TRBJ1-2
clone_size: -
d_call: -
v_call: TRBV28
cdr3_aa: CASRGNHNYGYTF
cdr3_nt: TGTGCCAGCCGGGGGAACCATAACTATGGCTACACCTTC

j_call: TRBJ1-1
clone_size: -
d_call: -
v_call: TRBV18
cdr3_aa: CASSPLGEAFF
cdr3_nt: TGTGCCAGCTCACCACTCGGGGAAGCTTTCTTT

j_call: TRBJ2-5
clone_size: -
d_call: -
v_call: TRBV3-1/TRBV3-2
cdr3_aa: CASSQRGTRETQYF
cdr3_nt: TGTGCCAGCAGCCAGAGGGGGACCCGAGAGACCCAGTACTTC

j_call: TRBJ1-3
clone_size: once
d_call: TRBD1
v_call: TRBV29-1
cdr3_aa: CSVQQGSLNTIYF
cdr3_nt: TGCAGCGTCCAACAGGGGTCTTTAAACACCATATATTTT

j_call: TRBJ1-2
clone_size: -
d_call: -
v_call: TRBV19
cdr3_aa: CASSILGVGAYGYTF
cdr3_nt: TGTGCCAGTAGTATCCTCGGGGTAGGAGCTTATGGCTACACCTTC

j_call: TRBJ2-6
clone_size: -
d_call: -
v_call: TRBV5-1
cdr3_aa: CASSLGAAGANVLTF
cdr3_nt: TGCGCCAGCAGCTTGGGCGCCGCTGGGGCCAACGTCCTGACTTTC

j_call: TRBJ1-4
clone_size: -
d_call: -
v_call: TRBV30
cdr3_aa: CAWSAGGNEKLFF
cdr3_nt: TGTGCCTGGAGTGCCGGGGGTAATGAAAAACTGTTTTTT

j_call: TRBJ1-6
clone_size: -
d_call: -
v_call: TRBV12-2
cdr3_aa: CASRLDGTPHNWALHF
cdr3_nt: TGTGCAAGTCGCTTAGACGGGACACCCCATAATTGGGCCCTCCACTTT

j_call: TRBJ2-2
clone_size: -
d_call: -
v_call: TRBV28
cdr3_aa: CASNSGDPTGELFF
cdr3_nt: TGTGCCAGCAACTCGGGAGACCCCACCGGGGAGCTGTTTTTT

j_call: TRBJ2-3
clone_size: -
d_call: -
v_call: TRBV6-1
cdr3_aa: CATAALDTQYF
cdr3_nt: TGTGCCACAGCGGCCCTGGATACGCAGTATTTT

j_call: TRBJ1-1
clone_size: -
d_call: -
v_call: TRBV28
cdr3_aa: CASSSTQRRAEAFF
cdr3_nt: TGTGCCAGCAGTTCTACACAGCGGAGGGCCGAAGCTTTCTTT

j_call: TRBJ2-5
clone_size: -
d_call: -
v_call: TRBV29-1
cdr3_aa: CSVELASTQYF
cdr3_nt: TGCAGCGTTGAGCTAGCGTCGACCCAGTACTTC

j_call: TRBJ2-1
clone_size: -
d_call: TRBD2
v_call: TRBV3-1/TRBV3-2
cdr3_aa: CASSPYSMGGNEQFF
cdr3_nt: TGTGCCAGCAGCCCTTACTCAATGGGGGGGAATGAGCAGTTCTTC

j_call: TRBJ2-5
clone_size: -
d_call: -
v_call: TRBV7-2
cdr3_aa: CASSLVGQETQYF
cdr3_nt: TGTGCCAGCAGCTTAGTCGGCCAAGAGACCCAGTACTTC